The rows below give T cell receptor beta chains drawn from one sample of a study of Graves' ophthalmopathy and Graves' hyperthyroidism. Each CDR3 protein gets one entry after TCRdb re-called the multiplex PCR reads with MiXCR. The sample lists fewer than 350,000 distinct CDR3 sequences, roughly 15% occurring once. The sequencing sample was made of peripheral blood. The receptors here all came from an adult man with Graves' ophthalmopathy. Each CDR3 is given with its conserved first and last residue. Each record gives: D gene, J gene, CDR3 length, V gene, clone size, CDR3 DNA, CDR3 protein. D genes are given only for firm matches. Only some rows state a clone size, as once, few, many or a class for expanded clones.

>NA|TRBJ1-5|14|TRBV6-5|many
TGTGCCAGCAGTTATTCCCAGGTGGATCAGCCCCAGCATTTT
CASSYSQVDQPQHF
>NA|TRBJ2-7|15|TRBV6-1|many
TGTGCCAGCAGTGAAGCGAGGGACGGATTCTACGAGCAGTACTTC
CASSEARDGFYEQYF
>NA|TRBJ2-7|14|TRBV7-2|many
TGTGCCAGCAGCTTAGATGGAGTCTCCTACGAGCAGTACTTC
CASSLDGVSYEQYF
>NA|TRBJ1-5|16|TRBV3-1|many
TGTGCCAGCAGCCAAGGCAGGGGATGGGGCAATCAGCCCCAGCATTTT
CASSQGRGWGNQPQHF
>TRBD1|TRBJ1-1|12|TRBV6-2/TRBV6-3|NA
TGTGCCAGCAGTCCGAGGACAGGGACAGCTTTCTTT
CASSPRTGTAFF
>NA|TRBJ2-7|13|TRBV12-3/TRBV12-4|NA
TGTGCCAGCAGCCGAGCGGCGGGACACGAGCAGTACTTC
CASSRAAGHEQYF
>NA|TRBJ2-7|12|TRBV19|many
TGTGCCAGTAGTAGGGGGGGCGGCGAGCAGTACTTC
CASSRGGGEQYF
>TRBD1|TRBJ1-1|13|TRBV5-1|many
TGCGCCAGCAGCGACAGGGGGAACACTGAAGCTTTCTTT
CASSDRGNTEAFF
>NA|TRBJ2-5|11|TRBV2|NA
TGTGCCAGCACCCGAATAGAGACCCAGTACTTC
CASTRIETQYF
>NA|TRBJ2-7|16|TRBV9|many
TGTGCCAGCAGCGTAGCCTCCGGGACTTTGCCCTACGAGCAGTACTTC
CASSVASGTLPYEQYF
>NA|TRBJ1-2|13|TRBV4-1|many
TGCGCCAGCAGCCAATCTCCGACCGGGGGCTACACCTTC
CASSQSPTGGYTF
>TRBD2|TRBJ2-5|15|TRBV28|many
TGTGCCAGCAGTGAGACTAGCGGGGGGGCCGAGACCCAGTACTTC
CASSETSGGAETQYF
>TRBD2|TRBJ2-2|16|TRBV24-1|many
TGTGCCACCAGGGGACTAGCGGGTCCGAACACCGGGGAGCTGTTTTTT
CATRGLAGPNTGELFF
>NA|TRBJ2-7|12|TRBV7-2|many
TGTGCCAGCAGCTCCTCCGTCCGCGTGCAGTACTTC
CASSSSVRVQYF
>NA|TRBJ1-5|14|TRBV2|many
TGTGCCAGCACCTTACAGGGTGATAATCAGCCCCAGCATTTT
CASTLQGDNQPQHF
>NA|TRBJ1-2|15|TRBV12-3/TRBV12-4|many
TGTGCCAGCAGTTTTAATCCCCCCGGGACGCATGGCTACACCTTC
CASSFNPPGTHGYTF
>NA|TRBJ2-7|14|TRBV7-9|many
TGTGCCAGCAGACCGAGGGAAGGCTCCTACGAGCAGTACTTC
CASRPREGSYEQYF
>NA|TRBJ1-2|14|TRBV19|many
TGTGCCAGTAGTAGACGGAGGGCCAACTATGGCTACACCTTC
CASSRRRANYGYTF
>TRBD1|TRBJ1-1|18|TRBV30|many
TGTGCCTGGAGTATTTCGAGGACAGGGGGGATAGGAAGGACTGAAGCTTTCTTT
CAWSISRTGGIGRTEAFF
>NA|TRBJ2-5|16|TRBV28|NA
TGTGCCAGCAGTTCCCCGGGACACTCATCCGCAGAGACCCAGTACTTC
CASSSPGHSSAETQYF
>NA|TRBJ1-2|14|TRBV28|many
TGTGCCAGCACCCGGGACGCTGGGGGCCGTGGCTACACCTTC
CASTRDAGGRGYTF
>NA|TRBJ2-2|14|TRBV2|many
TGTGCCAGCACCCCCCACGCGGACACCGGGGAGCTGTTTTTT
CASTPHADTGELFF
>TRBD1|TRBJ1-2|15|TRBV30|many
TGTGCCTCCCATCGGGGGGGGGACAGCTACTATGGCTACACCTTC
CASHRGGDSYYGYTF
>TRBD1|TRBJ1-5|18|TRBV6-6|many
TGTGCCAGCAGTTACTCGATGGGACAGGGAACGAGCAATCAGCCCCAGCATTTT
CASSYSMGQGTSNQPQHF
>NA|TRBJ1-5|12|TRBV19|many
TGTGCCAGTAACGAGCCGGGTCAGCCCCAGCATTTT
CASNEPGQPQHF
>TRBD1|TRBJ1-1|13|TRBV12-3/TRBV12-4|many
TGTGCCAGCAGTTACAGGGGGGTGACTGAAGCTTTCTTT
CASSYRGVTEAFF
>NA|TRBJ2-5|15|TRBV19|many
TGTGCCAGTAATTCCCCCAAGGGGATTACGGAGACCCAGTACTTC
CASNSPKGITETQYF
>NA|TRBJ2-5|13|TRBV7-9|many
TGTGCCAGCAGTTCGACTACAAGAGATACCCAGTACTTC
CASSSTTRDTQYF
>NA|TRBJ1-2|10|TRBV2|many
TGTGCCGGCGAAAACTATGGCTACACCTTC
CAGENYGYTF
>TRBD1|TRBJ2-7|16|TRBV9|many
TGTGCCAGCAGCGTAACCGGGACAGGGAAGGGCTACGAGCAGTACTTC
CASSVTGTGKGYEQYF
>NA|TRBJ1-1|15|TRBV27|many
TGTGCCAGCAGCCATTGGGCAGGGGCTAACACTGAAGCTTTCTTT
CASSHWAGANTEAFF
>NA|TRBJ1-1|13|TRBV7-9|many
TGTGCCAGCAGCTTTAGCCGGGTTAATGAAGCTTTCTTT
CASSFSRVNEAFF
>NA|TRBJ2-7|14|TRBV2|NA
TGTGCCAGCAAGGGGACACCGGGCTCCTACGAGCAGTACTTC
CASKGTPGSYEQYF
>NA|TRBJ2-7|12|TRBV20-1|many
TGCAGTGCTGACAGGAGCTCCTACGAGCAGTACTTC
CSADRSSYEQYF
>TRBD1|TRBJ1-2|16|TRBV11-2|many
TGTGCCAGCAACCCGGAGGGGACAGGGAGGTTGAGGGGCTACACCTTC
CASNPEGTGRLRGYTF
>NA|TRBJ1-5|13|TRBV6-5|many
TGTGCCAGCAGTTACTTGAGCAATCAGCCCCAGCATTTT
CASSYLSNQPQHF
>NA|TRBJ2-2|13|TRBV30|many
TGTGCCTGGAGACAGAGTCGACCCGGGGAGCTGTTTTTT
CAWRQSRPGELFF
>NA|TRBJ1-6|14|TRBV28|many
TGTGCCAGCGTAATACAGGTCGATAATTCACCCCTCCACTTT
CASVIQVDNSPLHF
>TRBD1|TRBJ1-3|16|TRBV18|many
TGTGCCAGCTCACCTACAGGGGACCGCTCTGGAAACACCATATATTTT
CASSPTGDRSGNTIYF
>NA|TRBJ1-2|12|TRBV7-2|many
TGTGCCAGCACGAGGGGGTGGGATGGCTACACCTTC
CASTRGWDGYTF
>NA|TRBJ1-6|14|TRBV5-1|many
TGCGCCAGCAGGGACACCGGATATAATTCACCCCTCCACTTT
CASRDTGYNSPLHF
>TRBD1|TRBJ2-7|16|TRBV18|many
TGTGCCAGCTCACCACCGGGGACAGGGGTATTGTACGAGCAGTACTTC
CASSPPGTGVLYEQYF
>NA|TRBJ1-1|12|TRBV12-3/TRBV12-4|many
TGTGCCAGCAGTAACAGGAGCCCTGAAGCTTTCTTT
CASSNRSPEAFF
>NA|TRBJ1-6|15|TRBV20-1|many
TGCAGTGCTAGGGGTCGTAGCTCCTATAATTCACCCCTCCACTTT
CSARGRSSYNSPLHF
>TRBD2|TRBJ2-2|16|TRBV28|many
TGTGCCAGCGTCTTTGGGAGCGGGAGGTACACCGGGGAGCTGTTTTTT
CASVFGSGRYTGELFF
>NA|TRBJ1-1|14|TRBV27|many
TGTGCCAGCAGTTTACTGCAGGTAGGCACTGAAGCTTTCTTT
CASSLLQVGTEAFF
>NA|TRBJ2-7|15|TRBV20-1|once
TGCAGTGCTAGCCCCCTCCGCGGGCAAACCTACGAGCAGTACTTC
CSASPLRGQTYEQYF
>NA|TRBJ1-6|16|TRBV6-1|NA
TGTGCCAGCAGCCGGGGAGACGGGGTAAATAATTCACCCCTCCACTTT
CASSRGDGVNNSPLHF
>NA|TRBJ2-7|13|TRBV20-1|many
TGCAGTGCTAGCCGTGGGGGAAACTACGAGCAGTACTTC
CSASRGGNYEQYF
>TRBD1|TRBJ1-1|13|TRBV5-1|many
TGCGCCAGCAGCTTCGGGACAGGCACTGAAGCTTTCTTT
CASSFGTGTEAFF
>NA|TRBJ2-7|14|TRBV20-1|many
TGCAGTGCCAAACTAGGTGGGGGGACCTACGAGCAGTACTTC
CSAKLGGGTYEQYF
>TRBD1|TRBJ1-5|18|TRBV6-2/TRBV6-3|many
TGTGCCAGCAGTTTACGGACGACAGGGGGCTTAATCAATCAGCCCCAGCATTTT
CASSLRTTGGLINQPQHF